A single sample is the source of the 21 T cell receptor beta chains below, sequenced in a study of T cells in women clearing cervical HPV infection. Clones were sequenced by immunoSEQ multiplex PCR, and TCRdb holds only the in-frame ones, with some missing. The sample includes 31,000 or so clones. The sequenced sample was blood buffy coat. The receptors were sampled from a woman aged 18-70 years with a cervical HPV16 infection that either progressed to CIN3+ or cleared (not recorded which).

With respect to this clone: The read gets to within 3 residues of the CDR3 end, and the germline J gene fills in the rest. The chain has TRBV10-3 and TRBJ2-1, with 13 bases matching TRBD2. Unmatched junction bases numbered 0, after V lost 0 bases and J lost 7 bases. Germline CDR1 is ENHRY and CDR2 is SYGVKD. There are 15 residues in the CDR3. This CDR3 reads CAISESTSGGNEQFF. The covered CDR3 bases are TGTGCCATCAGTGAGTCGACTAGCGGGGGGAATGAG.

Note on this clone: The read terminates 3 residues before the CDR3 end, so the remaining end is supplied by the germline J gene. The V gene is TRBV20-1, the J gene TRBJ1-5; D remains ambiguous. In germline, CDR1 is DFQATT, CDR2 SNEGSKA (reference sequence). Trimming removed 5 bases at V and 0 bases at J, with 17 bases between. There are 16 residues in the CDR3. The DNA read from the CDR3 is TGCAGTGCTGTTGCTGGCAGTACGAATAGCAATCAGCCC. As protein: CSAVAGSTNSNQP. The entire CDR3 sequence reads CSAVAGSTNSNQPQHF.

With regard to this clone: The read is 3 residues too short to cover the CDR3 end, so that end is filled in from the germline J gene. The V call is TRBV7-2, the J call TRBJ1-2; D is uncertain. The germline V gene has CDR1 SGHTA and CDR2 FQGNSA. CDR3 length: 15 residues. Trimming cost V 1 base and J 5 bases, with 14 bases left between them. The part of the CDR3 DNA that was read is TGTGCCAGCAGCTTAGGAGTCTTATCGGGGTATGGC. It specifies CASSLGVLSGYG. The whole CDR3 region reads CASSLGVLSGYGYTF. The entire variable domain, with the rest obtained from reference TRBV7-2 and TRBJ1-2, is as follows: GAGVSQSPSNKVTEKGKDVELRCDPISGHTALYWYRQSLGQGLEFLIYFQGNSAPDKSGLPSDRFSAERTGGSVSTLTIQRTQQEDSAVYLCASSLGVLSGYGYTFGSGTRLTVV.

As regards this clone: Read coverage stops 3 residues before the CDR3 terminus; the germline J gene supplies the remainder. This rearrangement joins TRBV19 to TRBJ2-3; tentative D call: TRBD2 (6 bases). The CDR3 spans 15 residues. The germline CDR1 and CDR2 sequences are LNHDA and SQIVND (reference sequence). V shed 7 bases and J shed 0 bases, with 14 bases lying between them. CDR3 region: CASKRRGLSTDTQYF. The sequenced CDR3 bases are TGTGCCAGTAAGAGGCGGGGACTGAGCACAGATACG.

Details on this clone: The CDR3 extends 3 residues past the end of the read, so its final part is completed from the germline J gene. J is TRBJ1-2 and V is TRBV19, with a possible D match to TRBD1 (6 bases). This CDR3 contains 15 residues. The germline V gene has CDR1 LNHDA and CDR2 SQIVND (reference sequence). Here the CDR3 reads CASSVTAGQLGGYTF. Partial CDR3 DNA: TGTGCCAGTAGTGTCACCGCCGGACAGCTAGGCGGC.

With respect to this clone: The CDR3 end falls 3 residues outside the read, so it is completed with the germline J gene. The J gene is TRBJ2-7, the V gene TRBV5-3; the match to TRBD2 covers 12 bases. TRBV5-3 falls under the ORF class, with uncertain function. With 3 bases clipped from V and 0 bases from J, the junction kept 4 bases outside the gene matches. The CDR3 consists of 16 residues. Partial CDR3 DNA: TGTGCCAGAAGCTCCGTGACTAGCGGGAGCTCCTACGAG. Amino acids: CARSSVTSGSSYE. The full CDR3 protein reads CARSSVTSGSSYEQYF.

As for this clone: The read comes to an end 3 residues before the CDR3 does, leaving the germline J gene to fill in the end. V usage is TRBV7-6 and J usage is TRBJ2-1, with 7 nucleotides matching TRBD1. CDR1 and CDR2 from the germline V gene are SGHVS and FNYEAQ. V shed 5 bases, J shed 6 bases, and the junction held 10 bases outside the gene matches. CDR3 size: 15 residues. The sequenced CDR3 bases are TGTGCCAGCAGCCCTACCTGGACAGGAAGCAATGAG. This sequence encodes CASSPTWTGSNE. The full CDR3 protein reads CASSPTWTGSNEQFF.

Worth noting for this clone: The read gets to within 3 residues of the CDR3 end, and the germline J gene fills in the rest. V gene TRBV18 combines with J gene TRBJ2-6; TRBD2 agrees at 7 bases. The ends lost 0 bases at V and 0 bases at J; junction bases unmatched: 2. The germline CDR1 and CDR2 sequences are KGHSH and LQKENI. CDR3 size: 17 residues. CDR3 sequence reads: CASSPPAGDSGANVLTF. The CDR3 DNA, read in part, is TGTGCCAGCTCACCACCCGCGGGGGACTCTGGGGCCAACGTC.

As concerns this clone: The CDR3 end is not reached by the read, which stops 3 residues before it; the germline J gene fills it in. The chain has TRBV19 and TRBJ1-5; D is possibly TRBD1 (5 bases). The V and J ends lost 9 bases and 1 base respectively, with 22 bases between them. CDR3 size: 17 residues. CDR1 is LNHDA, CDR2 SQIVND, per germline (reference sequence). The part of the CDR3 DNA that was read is TGTGCCAGCCAAAGGGGTAGTGGGATAGGGAGCAATCAGCCC. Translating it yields CASQRGSGIGSNQP. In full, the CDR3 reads CASQRGSGIGSNQPQHF.

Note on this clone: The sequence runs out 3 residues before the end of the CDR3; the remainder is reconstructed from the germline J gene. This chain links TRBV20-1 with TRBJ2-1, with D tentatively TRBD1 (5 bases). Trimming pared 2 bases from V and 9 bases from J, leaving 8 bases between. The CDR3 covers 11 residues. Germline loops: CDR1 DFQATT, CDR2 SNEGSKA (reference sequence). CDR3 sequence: CSARLQVEQFF. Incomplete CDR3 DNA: TGCAGTGCTAGACTACAGGTTGAG.

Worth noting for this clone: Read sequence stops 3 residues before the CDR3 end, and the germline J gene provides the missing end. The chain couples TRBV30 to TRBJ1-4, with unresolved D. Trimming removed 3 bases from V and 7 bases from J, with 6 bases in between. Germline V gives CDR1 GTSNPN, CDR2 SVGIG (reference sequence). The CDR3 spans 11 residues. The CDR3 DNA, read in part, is TGTGCCTGGAGCGTCGGTGAAAAA. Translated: CAWSVGEK. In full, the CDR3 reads CAWSVGEKLFF.

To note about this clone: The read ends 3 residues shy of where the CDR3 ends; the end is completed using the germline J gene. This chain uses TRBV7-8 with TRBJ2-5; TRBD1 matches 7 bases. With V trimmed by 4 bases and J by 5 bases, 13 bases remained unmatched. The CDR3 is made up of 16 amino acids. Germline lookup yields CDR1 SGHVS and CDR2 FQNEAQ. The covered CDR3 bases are TGTGCCAGCAGCTGGGGTGTCCGACAGGGATCTGAGACC. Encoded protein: CASSWGVRQGSET. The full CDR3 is CASSWGVRQGSETQYF. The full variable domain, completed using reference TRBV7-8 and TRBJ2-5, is GAGVSQSPRYKVAKRGQDVALRCDPISGHVSLFWYQQALGQGPEFLTYFQNEAQLDKSGLPSDRFFAERPEGSVSTLKIQRTQQEDSAVYLCASSWGVRQGSETQYFGPGTRLLVL.

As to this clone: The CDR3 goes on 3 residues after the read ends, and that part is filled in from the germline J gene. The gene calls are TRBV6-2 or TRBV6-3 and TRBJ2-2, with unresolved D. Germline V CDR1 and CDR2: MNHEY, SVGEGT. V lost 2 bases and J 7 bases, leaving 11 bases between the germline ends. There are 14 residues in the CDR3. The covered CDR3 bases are TGTGCCAGCAGTTACCTCTATCTTGTCGGGGAG. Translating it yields CASSYLYLVGE. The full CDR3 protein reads CASSYLYLVGELFF.

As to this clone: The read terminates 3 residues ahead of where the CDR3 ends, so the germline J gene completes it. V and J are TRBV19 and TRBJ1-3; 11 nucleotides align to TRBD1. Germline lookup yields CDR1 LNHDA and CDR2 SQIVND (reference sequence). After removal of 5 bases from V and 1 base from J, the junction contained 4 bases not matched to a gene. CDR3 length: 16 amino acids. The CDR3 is CASSGGQGDSGNTIYF. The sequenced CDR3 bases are TGTGCCAGTAGTGGGGGACAGGGGGATTCTGGAAACACC. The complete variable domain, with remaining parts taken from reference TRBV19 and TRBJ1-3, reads DGGITQSPKYLFRKEGQNVTLSCEQNLNHDAMYWYRQDPGQGLRLIYYSQIVNDFQKGDIAEGYSVSREKKESFPLTVTSAQKNPTAFYLCASSGGQGDSGNTIYFGEGSWLTVV.

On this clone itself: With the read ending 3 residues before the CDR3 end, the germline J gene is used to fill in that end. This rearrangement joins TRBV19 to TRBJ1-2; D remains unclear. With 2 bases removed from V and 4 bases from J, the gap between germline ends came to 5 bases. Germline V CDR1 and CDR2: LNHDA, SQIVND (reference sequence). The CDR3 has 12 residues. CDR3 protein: CASSIQAYGYTF. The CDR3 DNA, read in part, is TGTGCCAGTAGTATACAAGCCTATGGC. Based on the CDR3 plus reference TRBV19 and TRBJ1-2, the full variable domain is DGGITQSPKYLFRKEGQNVTLSCEQNLNHDAMYWYRQDPGQGLRLIYYSQIVNDFQKGDIAEGYSVSREKKESFPLTVTSAQKNPTAFYLCASSIQAYGYTFGSGTRLTVV.

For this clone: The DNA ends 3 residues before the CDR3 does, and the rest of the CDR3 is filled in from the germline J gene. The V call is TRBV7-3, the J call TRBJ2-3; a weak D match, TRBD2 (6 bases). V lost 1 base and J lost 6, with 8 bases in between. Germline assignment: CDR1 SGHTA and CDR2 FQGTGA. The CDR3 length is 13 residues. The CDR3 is CASSLIGGDTQYF. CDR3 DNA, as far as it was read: TGTGCCAGCAGCTTAATAGGAGGGGATACG.

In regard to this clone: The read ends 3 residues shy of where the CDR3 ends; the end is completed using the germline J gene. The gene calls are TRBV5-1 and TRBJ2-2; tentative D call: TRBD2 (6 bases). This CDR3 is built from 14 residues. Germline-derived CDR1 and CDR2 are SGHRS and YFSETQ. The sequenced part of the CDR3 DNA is TGCGCCAGCAGCCCGGGGGACGTCGAGGAAAAG. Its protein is CASSPGDVEEK. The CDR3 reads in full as CASSPGDVEEKLFF.

The CDR3 sequence is CASSQGLAGYYNEQFF. CDR3 DNA, as far as it was read: TGTGCCAGCTCACAGGGACTAGCGGGATATTACAATGAG. The V call is TRBV18, the J call TRBJ2-1; 13 nucleotides line up with TRBD2. The missing CDR3 end, 3 residues past where the read stops, is filled in from the germline J gene. V was pared by 4 bases and J by 4 bases, with 4 bases of the junction left unmatched. The CDR3 is made up of 16 amino acids. Per the germline V gene, CDR1 is KGHSH and CDR2 is LQKENI.

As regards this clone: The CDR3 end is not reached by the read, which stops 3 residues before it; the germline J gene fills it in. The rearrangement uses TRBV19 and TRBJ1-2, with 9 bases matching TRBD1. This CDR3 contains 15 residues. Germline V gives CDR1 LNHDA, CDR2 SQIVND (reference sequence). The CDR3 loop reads CASSKTGGLIYDYTF. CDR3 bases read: TGTGCCAGTAGTAAGACAGGGGGTTTAATCTACGAC. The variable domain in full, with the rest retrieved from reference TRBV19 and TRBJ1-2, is DGGITQSPKYLFRKEGQNVTLSCEQNLNHDAMYWYRQDPGQGLRLIYYSQIVNDFQKGDIAEGYSVSREKKESFPLTVTSAQKNPTAFYLCASSKTGGLIYDYTFGSGTRLTVV.

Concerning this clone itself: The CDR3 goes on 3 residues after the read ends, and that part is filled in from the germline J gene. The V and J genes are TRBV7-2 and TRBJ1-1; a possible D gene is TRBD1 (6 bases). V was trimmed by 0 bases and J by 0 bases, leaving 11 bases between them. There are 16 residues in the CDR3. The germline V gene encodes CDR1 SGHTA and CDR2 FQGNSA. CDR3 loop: CASSLATGVLNTEAFF. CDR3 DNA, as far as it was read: TGTGCCAGCAGCTTAGCGACAGGCGTCCTGAACACTGAA.

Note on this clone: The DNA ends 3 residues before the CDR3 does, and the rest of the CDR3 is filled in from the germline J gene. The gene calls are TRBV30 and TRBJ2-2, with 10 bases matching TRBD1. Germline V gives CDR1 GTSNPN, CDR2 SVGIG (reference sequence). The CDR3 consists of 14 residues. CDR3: CAWSVGTGVSPLFF. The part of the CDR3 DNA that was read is TGTGCCTGGAGTGTGGGGACAGGGGTATCACCG. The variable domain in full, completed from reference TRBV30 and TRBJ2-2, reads SQTIHQWPATLVQPVGSPLSLECTVEGTSNPNLYWYRQAAGRGLQLLFYSVGIGQISSEVPQNLSASRPQDRQFILSSKKLLLSDSGFYLCAWSVGTGVSPLFFGEGSRLTVL.